This is a list of T cell receptor beta chains from one sample in a study of CD8 T cells in Susac syndrome. One entry per CDR3 protein, called by TCRdb with MiXCR from the immunoSEQ multiplex PCR reads. The table has about 160,000 distinct CDR3 sequences, approximately 94% seen once; the top ten hold approximately 0.094%. The source material was CD4+ T cells from PBMCs. These receptors were taken from a human donor with multiple sclerosis. Each CDR3 is given with its conserved first and last residue. Part of the rows lack a size; the others show once, few, many or a class for expanded clones.

v_gene: TRBV29-1
j_gene: TRBJ2-3
abundance: -
CDR3aa: CSVRGRAQDTQYF

v_gene: TRBV7-2
j_gene: TRBJ2-1
abundance: -
CDR3aa: CASRPNRDTGYNEQFF

v_gene: TRBV5-1
j_gene: TRBJ2-1
abundance: -
CDR3aa: CASKGTSGNTGNEQFF

v_gene: TRBV7-2
j_gene: TRBJ2-5
abundance: -
CDR3aa: CASSFQAGETQYF

v_gene: TRBV29-1
j_gene: TRBJ2-7
abundance: -
CDR3aa: CSVARTVGGYEQYF

v_gene: TRBV2
j_gene: TRBJ2-4
abundance: -
CDR3aa: CASSDYRAEYF

v_gene: TRBV30
j_gene: TRBJ2-5
abundance: -
CDR3aa: CATHWGGETQYF

v_gene: TRBV20-1
j_gene: TRBJ1-2
abundance: once
CDR3aa: CSAARRNYGYTF

v_gene: TRBV6-5
j_gene: TRBJ2-7
abundance: -
CDR3aa: CASGGADTLDEQYF

v_gene: TRBV7-2
j_gene: TRBJ2-1
abundance: once
CDR3aa: CASSPIREPRDEQFF

v_gene: TRBV5-1
j_gene: TRBJ2-5
abundance: -
CDR3aa: CASSFDGIVETQYF

v_gene: TRBV3-1
j_gene: TRBJ1-5
abundance: once
CDR3aa: CASSQDVTQPQHF

v_gene: TRBV6-6
j_gene: TRBJ1-5
abundance: -
CDR3aa: CASRTGNQPQHF

v_gene: TRBV5-1
j_gene: TRBJ2-7
abundance: -
CDR3aa: CASSLGNVGGYEQYF

v_gene: TRBV11-2
j_gene: TRBJ2-2
abundance: -
CDR3aa: CASSSNRAVGLFF

v_gene: TRBV7-2
j_gene: TRBJ2-7
abundance: -
CDR3aa: CASSLESGGTVNDEQYF

v_gene: TRBV9
j_gene: TRBJ2-2
abundance: -
CDR3aa: CASSVIGGTGELFF

v_gene: TRBV6-6
j_gene: TRBJ2-5
abundance: -
CDR3aa: CASTASETQYF

v_gene: TRBV10-3
j_gene: TRBJ1-1
abundance: -
CDR3aa: CAISEGDTEAFF

v_gene: TRBV7-2
j_gene: TRBJ2-7
abundance: few
CDR3aa: CASSGQGGLLEQYF

v_gene: TRBV21-1
j_gene: TRBJ2-7
abundance: once
CDR3aa: CASSKFLAGVRSSYEQYF

v_gene: TRBV27
j_gene: TRBJ1-6
abundance: -
CDR3aa: CASSFNGNGSPLHF

v_gene: TRBV5-6
j_gene: TRBJ2-6
abundance: once
CDR3aa: CASSKGPIPSGANVLTF

v_gene: TRBV4-3
j_gene: TRBJ2-6
abundance: -
CDR3aa: CASTSRASGANVLTF

v_gene: TRBV5-6
j_gene: TRBJ1-1
abundance: -
CDR3aa: CASSRRDRMNTEAFF

v_gene: TRBV6-5
j_gene: TRBJ1-2
abundance: -
CDR3aa: CASSSRLGSFYGYTF

v_gene: TRBV29-1
j_gene: TRBJ2-5
abundance: -
CDR3aa: CSVVGSQETQYF

v_gene: TRBV3-1
j_gene: TRBJ1-4
abundance: -
CDR3aa: CASSHDEGQLFF

v_gene: TRBV12-3/TRBV12-4
j_gene: TRBJ2-2
abundance: once
CDR3aa: CASILRGLLNTGELFF

v_gene: TRBV19
j_gene: TRBJ2-2
abundance: -
CDR3aa: CASSNGGDTGELFF

v_gene: TRBV4-1
j_gene: TRBJ1-1
abundance: -
CDR3aa: CASSQEKRGQGLEAFF

v_gene: TRBV28
j_gene: TRBJ1-1
abundance: -
CDR3aa: CASSPTLRNTEAFF

v_gene: TRBV29-1
j_gene: TRBJ1-1
abundance: -
CDR3aa: CSLGSSWSTEAFF

v_gene: TRBV29-1
j_gene: TRBJ1-1
abundance: -
CDR3aa: CSVEVGWGTEAFF

v_gene: TRBV20-1
j_gene: TRBJ2-3
abundance: -
CDR3aa: CSARDLRASKGTDTQYF

v_gene: TRBV2
j_gene: TRBJ1-5
abundance: -
CDR3aa: CASSERQEDQPQHF

v_gene: TRBV29-1
j_gene: TRBJ2-2
abundance: -
CDR3aa: CSVVQTGTTGELFF

v_gene: TRBV6-5
j_gene: TRBJ2-7
abundance: -
CDR3aa: CASSYRQGGREQYF

v_gene: TRBV6-5
j_gene: TRBJ1-1
abundance: -
CDR3aa: CASRRGEREAFF

v_gene: TRBV12-3/TRBV12-4
j_gene: TRBJ2-1
abundance: -
CDR3aa: CASSSRSAGTSFF

v_gene: TRBV29-1
j_gene: TRBJ2-5
abundance: -
CDR3aa: CSVDRVGTGPQETQYF

v_gene: TRBV29-1
j_gene: TRBJ2-7
abundance: -
CDR3aa: CSVGFLREQYF

v_gene: TRBV19
j_gene: TRBJ1-1
abundance: -
CDR3aa: CARRKSEAFF

v_gene: TRBV5-1
j_gene: TRBJ1-2
abundance: once
CDR3aa: CASSLLGAPGGYTF

v_gene: TRBV2
j_gene: TRBJ2-5
abundance: once
CDR3aa: CASRKDQETQYF

v_gene: TRBV7-2
j_gene: TRBJ2-7
abundance: -
CDR3aa: CASSYLRDYEQYF

v_gene: TRBV30
j_gene: TRBJ2-2
abundance: few
CDR3aa: CAWSVLGGDTGELFF

v_gene: TRBV9
j_gene: TRBJ1-1
abundance: few
CDR3aa: CASSVARGTEAFF

v_gene: TRBV30
j_gene: TRBJ2-6
abundance: -
CDR3aa: CAWNPSGANVLTF

v_gene: TRBV6-6
j_gene: TRBJ2-7
abundance: -
CDR3aa: CASKGTGEQYF

v_gene: TRBV24-1
j_gene: TRBJ1-3
abundance: -
CDR3aa: CATSDPGRENTIYF

v_gene: TRBV3-1
j_gene: TRBJ2-7
abundance: -
CDR3aa: CASSQDGGREQYF

v_gene: TRBV4-1
j_gene: TRBJ2-7
abundance: -
CDR3aa: CASSRVGAYEQYF

v_gene: TRBV28
j_gene: TRBJ2-4
abundance: -
CDR3aa: CASSLGGLAGQNIQYF